The entry that follows covers one T cell receptor (beta chain) sequence. Authors' methods: Amplified reference gene primers provided the basis for estimating nucleated cell counts. The repertoire was sequenced with immunoSEQ multiplex PCR; TCRdb's copy has only in-frame clones and lacks some. The V and J calls and clone size were taken over from that table, and D and trimming were inferred from the DNA. The sample has roughly 100,000 clones, over 75% seen once. This record comes from a study of blood T cell repertoires in COVID-19. Study in general: Researchers got acute and convalescent COVID-19 samples from the United States, Italy and Spain. Nucleic acid was either cDNA or gDNA, and it came from T cells, B-cell-depleted T cells, or PBMCs.

The TCR sequence derives from a man aged 80 or over with active or convalescent COVID-19. Sequenced sample: peripheral blood.

CDR3: CASSLQGLNTGELFF. CDR3 DNA sequence: TGCGCCAGCAGCTTGCAGGGACTCAACACCGGGGAGCTGTTTTTT. The V and J genes are TRBV5-1 and TRBJ2-2, with D maybe TRBD2 (6 bases). CDR3 size: 15 residues. Germline CDR1 and CDR2: SGHRS and YFSETQ. V lost 1 base, J lost 2 bases, and 9 bases lay in between. The whole variable domain, remainder taken from reference TRBV5-1 and TRBJ2-2, is KAGVTQTPRYLIKTRGQQVTLSCSPISGHRSVSWYQQTPGQGLQFLFEYFSETQRNKGNFPGRFSGRQFSNSRSEMNVSTLELGDSALYLCASSLQGLNTGELFFGEGSRLTVL.